This is a list of T cell receptor beta chains from one sample in a study of early T cells in non-severe SARS-CoV-2 infection. TCRdb redid the calling of the 5' RACE reads with MiXCR, one entry per CDR3 protein. This table holds 80,000 to 95,000 distinct CDR3 sequences, approximately 15% found once. The source was whole blood, collected at baseline. Receptors originate from an adult who was a healthcare worker with PCR-confirmed SARS-CoV-2 infection or an uninfected control (not recorded which). Each CDR3 is given with its conserved first and last residue. Fields, in order: V gene, J gene, D gene, clone size, CDR3 protein, CDR3 DNA. D genes are given only for firm matches. The size entry is marked missing in some rows and otherwise reads once, few, many or a size class.

TRBV14	TRBJ1-2	.	few	CASSQVDSNPYGYTF	TGTGCCAGCAGCCAAGTCGACAGTAACCCCTATGGCTACACCTTC
TRBV20-1	TRBJ2-5	TRBD2	.	CSALAGLQETQYF	TGCAGTGCCCTAGCGGGGCTCCAAGAGACCCAGTACTTC
TRBV6-5	TRBJ2-7	TRBD1	.	CASSYAGTGVGEQYF	TGTGCCAGCAGCTATGCTGGGACAGGGGTTGGCGAGCAGTACTTC
TRBV7-9	TRBJ1-2	.	few	CASSVENYGYTF	TGTGCCAGCAGCGTTGAAAACTATGGCTACACCTTC
TRBV20-1	TRBJ2-5	.	.	CSALYQGQETQYF	TGCAGTGCGCTGTACCAGGGCCAAGAGACCCAGTACTTC
TRBV4-1	TRBJ2-2	TRBD2	.	CASSPPSGRGTGGLFF	TGCGCCAGCAGCCCTCCTAGCGGGAGAGGCACCGGGGGGCTGTTTTTT
TRBV7-9	TRBJ2-3	.	.	CASSPAYLDTQYF	TGTGCCAGCAGCCCCGCCTACCTGGATACGCAGTATTTT
TRBV6-1	TRBJ2-5	.	few	CASSKTVPKNQETQYF	TGTGCCAGCAGCAAAACGGTACCCAAAAACCAAGAGACCCAGTACTTC
TRBV15	TRBJ1-1	.	few	CATSRDAVPNTEAFF	TGTGCCACCAGCAGAGATGCGGTGCCGAACACTGAAGCTTTCTTT
TRBV20-1	TRBJ2-7	.	.	CSAKDFSHPYEQYF	TGCAGTGCAAAGGACTTCTCACATCCCTACGAGCAGTACTTC
TRBV2	TRBJ2-1	.	.	CASTAYNEQFF	TGTGCCAGCACAGCCTACAATGAGCAGTTCTTC
TRBV5-5	TRBJ2-4	.	few	CASSFDPSYPAKNIQYF	TGTGCCAGCAGCTTCGATCCGTCTTACCCAGCCAAAAACATTCAGTACTTC
TRBV28	TRBJ2-7	.	.	CASSFWSGSSYEQYF	TGTGCCAGCAGTTTCTGGAGCGGTAGCTCCTACGAGCAGTACTTC
TRBV19	TRBJ2-7	.	.	CASSSGEGQWQYF	TGTGCCAGTAGTTCCGGGGAGGGACAATGGCAGTACTTC
TRBV5-1	TRBJ2-7	.	few	CASSLQGTKYEQYF	TGCGCCAGCAGCTTACAAGGGACCAAGTACGAGCAGTACTTC
TRBV28	TRBJ2-5	.	few	CASSFISPQSLGRETQYF	TGTGCCAGCAGTTTTATCTCCCCCCAATCGTTAGGGCGGGAGACCCAGTACTTC
TRBV11-2	TRBJ2-3	.	few	CASSYVLEPSTDTQYF	TGTGCCAGCAGCTACGTCCTAGAACCCAGCACAGATACGCAGTATTTT
TRBV20-1	TRBJ2-3	.	few	CSASLGDHSDTQYF	TGCAGTGCTAGTTTGGGGGACCACTCAGATACGCAGTATTTT
TRBV7-9	TRBJ2-1	TRBD1	few	CASSPAGGWNNEQFF	TGTGCCAGCAGCCCAGCAGGGGGTTGGAACAATGAGCAGTTCTTC
TRBV19	TRBJ1-2	TRBD1	.	CASTPSQGAGYTF	TGTGCCAGTACCCCATCTCAGGGGGCAGGCTACACCTTC
TRBV27	TRBJ2-7	.	few	CASSLFSGPSYEQYF	TGTGCCAGCAGTTTATTCAGCGGGCCCTCCTACGAGCAGTACTTC
TRBV14	TRBJ2-3	.	few	CASSQEGSARSNTQYF	TGTGCCAGCAGCCAAGAGGGTAGCGCTAGATCGAATACGCAGTATTTT
TRBV6-5	TRBJ1-4	.	few	CASSYSAVGEKLFF	TGTGCCAGCAGTTACTCGGCGGTCGGAGAAAAACTGTTTTTT
TRBV12-3/TRBV12-4	TRBJ1-1	.	.	CASRFPSLEF	TGTGCCAGCAGATTCCCTTCGCTCGAGTTT
TRBV29-1	TRBJ2-3	.	.	CSVEVRLTDTQYF	TGCAGCGTTGAAGTCCGGCTCACAGATACGCAGTATTTT
TRBV12-3/TRBV12-4	TRBJ2-1	TRBD2	few	CASSSGTSGWEQFF	TGTGCCAGCAGTTCTGGGACTAGCGGATGGGAGCAGTTCTTC
TRBV6-2/TRBV6-3	TRBJ2-3	.	few	CASSYGGFKDTQYF	TGTGCCAGCAGTTACGGAGGTTTTAAGGATACGCAGTATTTT
TRBV19	TRBJ2-3	.	.	CASSIGRTDTQYF	TGTGCCAGTAGTATCGGCCGCACAGATACGCAGTATTTT
TRBV7-2	TRBJ2-2	.	.	CASSLVGASGELFF	TGTGCCAGCAGCTTAGTTGGGGCATCCGGGGAGCTGTTTTTT
TRBV7-6	TRBJ2-1	.	many	CASSWTGYNEQFF	TGTGCCAGCAGTTGGACTGGATACAATGAGCAGTTCTTC
TRBV27	TRBJ1-1	.	many	CASSLYGGYSEAFF	TGTGCCAGCAGTTTATACGGGGGCTACTCTGAAGCTTTCTTT
TRBV3-1	TRBJ2-7	.	.	CASSQDRHDYEQYF	TGTGCCAGCAGCCAAGACCGACACGACTACGAGCAGTACTTC
TRBV6-2/TRBV6-3	TRBJ2-2	TRBD1	few	CASSYMGQDTGELFF	TGTGCCAGCAGTTACATGGGACAGGACACCGGGGAGCTGTTTTTT
TRBV12-3/TRBV12-4	TRBJ2-1	.	few	CASSLGAEQFF	TGTGCCAGCAGTCTAGGGGCTGAGCAGTTCTTC
TRBV2	TRBJ2-1	.	.	CASRETSNHNEQFF	TGTGCCAGCAGGGAAACTAGTAATCATAATGAGCAGTTCTTC
TRBV4-1	TRBJ2-3	TRBD1	many	CASSQGDREWDTQYF	TGCGCCAGCAGCCAAGGAGACAGGGAATGGGATACGCAGTATTTT
TRBV6-1	TRBJ2-4	TRBD1	few	CASSHRAGGKNIQYF	TGTGCCAGCAGCCACCGAGCAGGGGGAAAAAACATTCAGTACTTC
TRBV7-8	TRBJ2-1	.	.	CASSLAQQRHNEQFF	TGTGCCAGCAGCTTAGCGCAGCAGAGGCACAATGAGCAGTTCTTC
TRBV21-1	TRBJ2-7	.	few	CASSNPSVRDILYEQYF	TGTGCCAGCAGCAACCCCTCCGTACGGGACATTCTCTACGAGCAGTACTTC
TRBV3-1	TRBJ2-7	TRBD2	few	CASSQLGTSVYEQYF	TGTGCCAGCAGCCAATTGGGGACTAGCGTCTACGAGCAGTACTTC
TRBV28	TRBJ1-5	.	few	CASSPTSAQPQHF	TGTGCCAGCAGTCCTACTTCTGCTCAGCCCCAGCATTTT
TRBV20-1	TRBJ1-2	.	once	CSAMVEYGYTF	TGCAGTGCCATGGTAGAGTATGGCTACACCTTC
TRBV20-1	TRBJ2-7	TRBD2	.	CSARDLERDSNEQYF	TGCAGTGCTAGAGATCTCGAGCGGGATTCCAACGAGCAGTACTTC
TRBV7-2	TRBJ2-7	TRBD2	.	CASSLELAGTYEQYF	TGTGCCAGCAGCTTAGAACTAGCGGGAACCTACGAGCAGTACTTC
TRBV28	TRBJ2-1	.	.	CASAPSYNEQFF	TGTGCCAGCGCGCCCTCCTACAATGAGCAGTTCTTC
TRBV4-1	TRBJ2-1	TRBD2	many	CASSREGLRYLAGNEQFF	TGCGCCAGCAGCCGGGAAGGGCTCCGGTATCTAGCGGGCAATGAGCAGTTCTTC
TRBV6-5	TRBJ2-5	.	.	CASSGNFGRSETQYF	TGTGCCAGCAGTGGGAATTTCGGGAGATCAGAGACCCAGTACTTC